A single sample is the source of the 25 T cell receptor beta chains below, sequenced in a study of shared clonotypes between healthy human individuals. The table came from immunoSEQ multiplex PCR; TCRdb's copy has only in-frame clones and leaves some out. This table has fewer than 500,000 clones, about 75% appearing once. The sample comprised PBMCs. Receptors were obtained from a woman in her thirties or forties in good health. Some clones in this sample may be carry-over from other donors' samples.

The chain joins TRBV6-1 to TRBJ2-2, with 9 bases matching TRBD2. The germline V gene encodes CDR1 MNHNS and CDR2 SASEGT. The CDR3 length is 18 residues. J gave up 2 bases and V 1 base, and 8 bases lay outside the gene matches. CDR3 in amino acids: CASSEGVSGSSNTGELFF. CDR3 DNA: TGTGCCAGCAGTGAAGGTGTTAGCGGGAGTTCAAACACCGGGGAGCTGTTTTTT.

This chain joins TRBV27 and TRBJ2-5, with D uncertain. The germline V and J ends were trimmed by 0 bases and 4 bases, with 15 bases remaining between them. The CDR3 spans 16 residues. The germline gives CDR1 MNHEY, CDR2 SMNVEV (reference sequence). CDR3 bases: TGTGCCAGCAGTTTATCGATCGCAGTTTGGGCAGAGACCCAGTACTTC. Its protein product is CASSLSIAVWAETQYF.

CDR3 DNA: TGTGCCAGCAGCACACTCCACGCCACAGATACGCAGTATTTT. The encoded protein is CASSTLHATDTQYF. V gene TRBV5-4 combines with J gene TRBJ2-3, with no clear D. Germline lookup yields CDR1 SGHNT and CDR2 YYREEE (reference sequence). Trimming took off 4 bases at V and 2 bases at J, with 11 bases between the two ends. The CDR3 is 14 amino acids.

A single count supports this clone. The chain combines TRBV5-8 with TRBJ1-5, with TRBD1 matching over 8 bases. In germline, CDR1 is SGHTS, CDR2 YDEGEE. Germline trimming cut 2 bases from V and 8 bases from J; bases unmatched to any gene: 6. The CDR3 covers 14 residues. The CDR3 DNA sequence: TGTGCCAGCAGCTTCGGGACAGGACAAAAGCCCCAGCATTTT. Translated: CASSFGTGQKPQHF.

The CDR3 DNA reads TGCGCCAGCCGCCCGGGACAGGGATCTGGGGCCAACGTCCTGACTTTC. The encoded protein is CASRPGQGSGANVLTF. The chain joins TRBV4-1 to TRBJ2-6, with 9 nucleotides matching TRBD1. This CDR3 has 16 amino acids. V shed 8 bases, J shed 1 base, and the junction held 6 bases outside the gene matches. The V gene's germline CDR1 is MGHRA and CDR2 YSYEKL.

V usage is TRBV5-4 and J usage is TRBJ1-4; 7 bases are shared with TRBD1. With V trimmed by 2 bases and J by 8 bases, 6 bases remained unmatched. CDR1 and CDR2 (germline): SGHNT, YYREEE (reference sequence). The CDR3 is 14 amino acids. The CDR3 sequence is CASSLRAGGEKLFF. The CDR3 DNA sequence: TGTGCCAGCAGCTTACGGGCAGGGGGAGAAAAACTGTTTTTT.

The gene calls are TRBV2 and TRBJ2-2, with D perhaps assigned TRBD1 or TRBD2 (5 bases each). V was trimmed by 5 bases and J by 1 base, leaving 11 bases between them. The germline gives CDR1 SNHLY, CDR2 FYNNEI. CDR3 size: 15 residues. CDR3 residues: CASSWDGQNTGELFF. The CDR3 DNA follows: TGTGCCAGCAGTTGGGACGGACAGAACACCGGGGAGCTGTTTTTT.

This chain joins TRBV19 and TRBJ2-3; TRBD2 aligns across 7 bases. The germline gives CDR1 LNHDA, CDR2 SQIVND (reference sequence). The CDR3 contains 14 residues. After removal of 3 bases from V and 4 bases from J, the junction contained 4 bases not matched to a gene. The CDR3 DNA sequence: TGTGCCAGTAGTATCGGCGGGAGCTCAGATACGCAGTATTTT. Protein sequence: CASSIGGSSDTQYF.

This clone was detected once. The chain joins TRBV5-6 to TRBJ1-2; the D is unclear. This CDR3 comprises 14 residues. Germline CDR1 SGHDT, CDR2 YYEEEE. Trimming shortened V by 0 bases and J by 2 bases, and 8 bases separated the two germline ends. CDR3 DNA sequence: TGTGCCAGCAGCTTGGTGGCAATCAACTATGGCTACACCTTC. Protein product: CASSLVAINYGYTF.

This clone was recorded only once. The CDR3 DNA is TGTGCCAGCAGCCGGGGACTGTTCACCGGGGAGCTGTTTTTT. Translation: CASSRGLFTGELFF. The chain is built from TRBV7-9 and TRBJ2-2; a weak D match, TRBD2 (6 bases). The V gene's germline CDR1 is SEHNR and CDR2 FQNEAQ (reference sequence). The CDR3 is 14 residues long. The V gene lost 5 bases and the J gene lost 4 bases, with 11 bases spanning the gap.

This clone has just one count. The DNA for the CDR3 is TGTGCCAGCAGCCAATTGAACACTGAAGCTTTCTTT. Translation gives CASSQLNTEAFF. The genes are TRBV4-2 and TRBJ1-1; D is uncertain. V lost 2 bases and J 0 bases, leaving 1 base between the germline ends. CDR1 LGHNA and CDR2 YNFKEQ come from the germline V gene. CDR3 length equals 12 residues.

The chain couples TRBV27 to TRBJ1-5; TRBD1 aligns across 7 bases. V gave up 4 bases and J gave up 2 bases; unmatched junction bases: 5. The germline V gene has CDR1 MNHEY and CDR2 SMNVEV (reference sequence). The CDR3 consists of 15 residues. CDR3 in amino acids: CASSSGDRGNQPQHF. CDR3 sequence (DNA): TGTGCCAGCAGTTCAGGTGACAGGGGCAATCAGCCCCAGCATTTT.

The J gene is TRBJ2-2, the V gene TRBV19, with D perhaps TRBD1 (6 bases). Germline lookup yields CDR1 LNHDA and CDR2 SQIVND (reference sequence). Trimming pared 1 base from V and 3 bases from J, leaving 15 bases between. The CDR3 length is 17 residues. The CDR3 sequence: CASSIVGTGKHTGELFF. In DNA form, the CDR3 reads TGTGCCAGTAGTATAGTCGGAACAGGGAAGCACACCGGGGAGCTGTTTTTT.

For this clone: Other DNA sequences in this specimen translate into the identical CDR3. The genes are TRBV7-2 and TRBJ2-1; D unresolved. The CDR3 is 14 residues long. Germline CDR1 and CDR2: SGHTA and FQGNSA. The V and J ends lost 0 bases and 2 bases respectively, with 5 bases between them. In DNA, the CDR3 is TGTGCCAGCAGCTTAGCGGGAACCTACAATGAGCAGTTCTTC. This codes for CASSLAGTYNEQFF.

DNA for the CDR3: TGTGCCAGCAGCTTAGCGGGAGGGCAGGGAGATACGCAGTATTTT. The encoded protein is CASSLAGGQGDTQYF. The J gene is TRBJ2-3, the V gene TRBV7-2; 7 nucleotides line up with TRBD2. This CDR3 is built from 15 residues. The junction had 5 bases not matched to a gene; V was cut back by 0 bases and J by 5 bases. CDR1 and CDR2 from the germline V gene are SGHTA and FQGNSA.

The CDR3 protein is CASLIEGGVRDRGYTIYF. CDR3 nucleotide sequence: TGTGCCAGCCTCATAGAGGGGGGAGTCCGGGACAGGGGCTACACCATATATTTT. The rearrangement links TRBV21-1 to TRBJ1-3; the table's D call of TRBD1 was not tested on the DNA. TRBV21-1 corresponds to a pseudogene. The CDR3 consists of 18 residues.

On this clone itself: A much bigger clone sits one base away, suggesting this may be a read error. The rearrangement links TRBV29-1 to TRBJ2-7, with TRBD1 matching 9 bases. CDR1 SQVTM and CDR2 ANQGSEA come from the germline V gene. The CDR3 totals 15 residues. The CDR3 nucleotides are TGCAGCGTTGTATACGGGGGGACAGGGATCTACGAGCAGCACTTC. Its translation: CSVVYGGTGIYEQHF.

This clone is a singleton in its sample. V gene TRBV6-1 combines with J gene TRBJ2-3, with a possible D match to TRBD1 (7 bases). V was cut by 7 bases and J by 5 bases, with 19 bases left in between. This CDR3 spans 15 amino acids. The germline CDR1 and CDR2 sequences are MNHNS and SASEGT. This chain's CDR3 is CASTRQGGLGDTQYF. DNA of the CDR3: TGTGCCAGCACTCGACAGGGAGGATTAGGAGATACGCAGTATTTT.

V gene TRBV9 combines with J gene TRBJ2-1, with D uncertain. The CDR3 loop spans 16 amino acids. V was cut by 2 bases and J by 2 bases, with 14 bases left in between. In germline, CDR1 is SGDLS, CDR2 YYNGEE. The CDR3, as DNA: TGTGCCAGCAGCGTTGACCCGTCCAATCCCTACAATGAGCAGTTCTTC. Translating gives CASSVDPSNPYNEQFF.

The CDR3 reads CASSTSSGEYNEQFF. The CDR3 bases are TGTGCCAGCAGCACCAGTAGCGGGGAATACAATGAGCAGTTCTTC. The rearrangement links TRBV9 to TRBJ2-1; 8 bases agree with TRBD2. Germline assignment: CDR1 SGDLS and CDR2 YYNGEE. V was clipped by 4 bases and J by 4 bases; unmatched bases: 7. The CDR3 runs to 15 residues.

The chain is built from TRBV7-9 and TRBJ2-7, with TRBD2 identical over 9 bases. Germline CDR1 and CDR2: SEHNR and FQNEAQ (reference sequence). The CDR3 is 15 amino acids. The V gene end was trimmed by 5 bases and the J gene end by 2 bases; junction bases not matched to a gene: 7. Here the CDR3 reads CASSPGLAPPYEQYF. The CDR3 DNA reads as TGTGCCAGCAGCCCAGGACTAGCGCCGCCCTACGAGCAGTACTTC.

The chain employs TRBV19 and TRBJ1-1; perhaps TRBD1 as D (5 bases). Germline V gene data show CDR1 as LNHDA and CDR2 as SQIVND (reference sequence). The CDR3 length is 15 residues. With 4 bases removed from V and 0 bases from J, the gap between germline ends came to 12 bases. The CDR3 protein is CASSTGRLMNTEAFF. CDR3 nucleotides: TGTGCCAGTAGTACGGGACGGCTCATGAACACTGAAGCTTTCTTT.

This clone has just one count. This chain connects TRBV6-1 to TRBJ2-5; 10 bases align to TRBD1. Germline V gene lookup returns CDR1 MNHNS and CDR2 SASEGT. V was pared by 6 bases and J by 5 bases, with 0 bases of the junction left unmatched. This CDR3 has 12 amino acids. CDR3 DNA sequence: TGTGCCAGCAGGGACAGGGGGGAGACCCAGTACTTC. It translates to CASRDRGETQYF.

The genes are TRBV18 and TRBJ2-3; D might be TRBD1 (6 bases). Germline lookup yields CDR1 KGHSH and CDR2 LQKENI. The CDR3 contains 15 residues. V lost 8 bases, J lost 0 bases, and 15 bases lay in between. CDR3 coding DNA: TGTGCCAGCACCCTCAGGGGTTCTAGCACAGATACGCAGTATTTT. Translation: CASTLRGSSTDTQYF.

CDR3 residues: CASSQDTFGEKLFF. CDR3 nucleotide sequence: TGTGCCAGCAGCCAAGACACCTTTGGTGAAAAACTGTTTTTT. This chain joins TRBV4-2 and TRBJ1-4; D gene unclear. The CDR3 sequence is 14 residues long. Germline values: CDR1 LGHNA, CDR2 YNFKEQ. V shed 0 bases and J shed 7 bases, with 9 bases lying between them.